The clone carrying this T cell receptor beta chain was seen a single time. V lost 5 bases to trimming and J lost 5 bases; unmatched junction nucleotides: 13. This CDR3 comprises 17 residues. This sample stems from a study of patients and donors after allogeneic stem cell transplantation. One entry per CDR3 protein results from TCRdb running MiXCR on the RT-PCR reads. The table includes more than 150,000 distinct CDR3 sequences, approximately 41% detected once. This receptor was identified in a human donor who was either an allogeneic HSCT recipient or a stem cell or donor lymphocyte infusion donor (not recorded which). It is not recorded whose cells these are; they may come from a transplant donor. This sequence joins TRBV12-3 or TRBV12-4 and TRBJ2-5; 11 bases match TRBD1. The sample consisted of blood, either unsorted or a sorted T cell fraction (not recorded which). In DNA, the CDR3 is TGTGCCAGCAGTCAGATCGTGGGACAGGGGGTAAGGGAGACCCAGTACTTC. It specifies CASSQIVGQGVRETQYF.